Listed below are T cell receptor beta chains from one sample, sequenced in a study of technical replicates of blood from a few donors. Sequencing was performed with immunoSEQ multiplex PCR; in TCRdb, only in-frame clones are kept and a portion is missing. Of about 73,000 clones in the sample, over 90% were seen once. Sequencing input: PBMCs. Receptors were obtained from a human donor in good health. Some clones in this sample may be carry-over from other donors' samples. Each CDR3 is given with its conserved first and last residue.

V: TRBV2; J: TRBJ1-2; CDR3: CASRGAGDNYGYTF
V: TRBV7-5; J: TRBJ2-5; CDR3: CVRSHLWRGGQKTQYF
V: TRBV21-1; J: TRBJ1-4; CDR3: CASSKGGRHATNEKLFF
V: TRBV7-2; J: TRBJ2-2; CDR3: CASSPWTSGGGELFF
V: TRBV7-9; J: TRBJ2-6; CDR3: CASSLGFRGSGANVLTF
V: TRBV27; J: TRBJ2-7; CDR3: CASSAIQLKSYEQYF
V: TRBV4-3; J: TRBJ2-1; CDR3: CASSQSLAGGIGDNEQFF
V: TRBV18; J: TRBJ1-5; CDR3: CASSPSTANQPQHF
V: TRBV10-3; J: TRBJ1-2; CDR3: CATGRGANYGYTF
V: TRBV30; J: TRBJ2-3; CDR3: CAWQKGGADTQYF
V: TRBV7-2; J: TRBJ2-7; CDR3: CASSPPGGGTGGHEQYF
V: TRBV18; J: TRBJ1-6; CDR3: CASSLPGLENSPLHF
V: TRBV4-2; J: TRBJ1-1; CDR3: CASSPQGGGGPEAFF
V: TRBV18; J: TRBJ2-5; CDR3: CASSPIEGGRETQYF
V: TRBV6-1; J: TRBJ2-7; CDR3: CASRKALDKDEQYF
V: TRBV19; J: TRBJ2-7; CDR3: CASSLLGGAVSYEQYF
V: TRBV7-2; J: TRBJ1-1; CDR3: CASSLVPLGAFF
V: TRBV19; J: TRBJ2-7; CDR3: CASSRGWAAAYEQYF
V: TRBV5-1; J: TRBJ2-2; CDR3: CASSGTGFTGELFF
V: TRBV7-2; J: TRBJ2-7; CDR3: CASSLSGRDRDYEQYF
V: TRBV7-2; J: TRBJ2-3; CDR3: CASSSGGSTDTQYF
V: TRBV7-2; J: TRBJ1-2; CDR3: CASSPDPGQAVGYTF
V: TRBV4-3; J: TRBJ1-5; CDR3: CASSQRLQGLGGNQPQHF
V: TRBV7-3; J: TRBJ2-1; CDR3: CASSVGQNNEQFF
V: TRBV6-1; J: TRBJ2-7; CDR3: CASSEGGQRQYF
V: TRBV11-2; J: TRBJ2-3; CDR3: CASRDSRTDTQYF
V: TRBV27; J: TRBJ1-1; CDR3: CASSLGPSTEAFF
V: TRBV7-2; J: TRBJ1-6; CDR3: CASSFNRAGVYNSPLHF
V: TRBV4-1; J: TRBJ2-1; CDR3: CASSQVLAGTYNEQFF
V: TRBV30; J: TRBJ1-2; CDR3: CAWGGQNYGYTF
V: TRBV6-9; J: TRBJ2-2; CDR3: CASPGTGYKNTGELFF
V: TRBV7-9; J: TRBJ1-2; CDR3: CASSLLDRNYGYTF
V: TRBV4-2; J: TRBJ2-3; CDR3: CASSPSGTSGRTDTQYF
V: TRBV18; J: TRBJ2-7; CDR3: CASSPLGVSEQYF
V: TRBV10-3; J: TRBJ2-7; CDR3: CAISVGGLPYEQYF
V: TRBV30; J: TRBJ2-1; CDR3: CAWSVGVYNEQFF
V: TRBV6-1; J: TRBJ1-2; CDR3: CASSPTESGYTF
V: TRBV6-6; J: TRBJ1-2; CDR3: CASWGTAWGYGYTF
V: TRBV5-1; J: TRBJ2-7; CDR3: CASSEGQIPYEQYF
V: TRBV6-6; J: TRBJ1-2; CDR3: CASSYLRQPYGYTF
V: TRBV4-2; J: TRBJ2-7; CDR3: CASSRGEGNEQYF
V: TRBV5-4; J: TRBJ1-1; CDR3: CASSLERGRNTEAFF
V: TRBV2; J: TRBJ1-2; CDR3: CASSRQRADYTF
V: TRBV6-5; J: TRBJ1-2; CDR3: CASRKTGFYGYTF
V: TRBV5-1; J: TRBJ2-1; CDR3: CASSLEGQGYNEQFF
V: TRBV6-1; J: TRBJ2-5; CDR3: CASSDYLETQYF
V: TRBV7-3; J: TRBJ2-1; CDR3: CASNPTGGRGIHNEQFF
V: TRBV7-3; J: TRBJ1-6; CDR3: CASSIRQNSPLHF
V: TRBV18; J: TRBJ1-5; CDR3: CASSPASGGPQHF
V: TRBV18; J: TRBJ1-5; CDR3: CASSLLGQSHQPQHF
V: TRBV5-1; J: TRBJ1-4; CDR3: CASSPETGWSEKLFF
V: TRBV7-6; J: TRBJ2-7; CDR3: CASSLAEDRGQPTDEQYF
V: TRBV4-3; J: TRBJ2-7; CDR3: CASSQDRGTPYEQYF
V: TRBV5-5; J: TRBJ1-2; CDR3: CASSRDRVDGYTF